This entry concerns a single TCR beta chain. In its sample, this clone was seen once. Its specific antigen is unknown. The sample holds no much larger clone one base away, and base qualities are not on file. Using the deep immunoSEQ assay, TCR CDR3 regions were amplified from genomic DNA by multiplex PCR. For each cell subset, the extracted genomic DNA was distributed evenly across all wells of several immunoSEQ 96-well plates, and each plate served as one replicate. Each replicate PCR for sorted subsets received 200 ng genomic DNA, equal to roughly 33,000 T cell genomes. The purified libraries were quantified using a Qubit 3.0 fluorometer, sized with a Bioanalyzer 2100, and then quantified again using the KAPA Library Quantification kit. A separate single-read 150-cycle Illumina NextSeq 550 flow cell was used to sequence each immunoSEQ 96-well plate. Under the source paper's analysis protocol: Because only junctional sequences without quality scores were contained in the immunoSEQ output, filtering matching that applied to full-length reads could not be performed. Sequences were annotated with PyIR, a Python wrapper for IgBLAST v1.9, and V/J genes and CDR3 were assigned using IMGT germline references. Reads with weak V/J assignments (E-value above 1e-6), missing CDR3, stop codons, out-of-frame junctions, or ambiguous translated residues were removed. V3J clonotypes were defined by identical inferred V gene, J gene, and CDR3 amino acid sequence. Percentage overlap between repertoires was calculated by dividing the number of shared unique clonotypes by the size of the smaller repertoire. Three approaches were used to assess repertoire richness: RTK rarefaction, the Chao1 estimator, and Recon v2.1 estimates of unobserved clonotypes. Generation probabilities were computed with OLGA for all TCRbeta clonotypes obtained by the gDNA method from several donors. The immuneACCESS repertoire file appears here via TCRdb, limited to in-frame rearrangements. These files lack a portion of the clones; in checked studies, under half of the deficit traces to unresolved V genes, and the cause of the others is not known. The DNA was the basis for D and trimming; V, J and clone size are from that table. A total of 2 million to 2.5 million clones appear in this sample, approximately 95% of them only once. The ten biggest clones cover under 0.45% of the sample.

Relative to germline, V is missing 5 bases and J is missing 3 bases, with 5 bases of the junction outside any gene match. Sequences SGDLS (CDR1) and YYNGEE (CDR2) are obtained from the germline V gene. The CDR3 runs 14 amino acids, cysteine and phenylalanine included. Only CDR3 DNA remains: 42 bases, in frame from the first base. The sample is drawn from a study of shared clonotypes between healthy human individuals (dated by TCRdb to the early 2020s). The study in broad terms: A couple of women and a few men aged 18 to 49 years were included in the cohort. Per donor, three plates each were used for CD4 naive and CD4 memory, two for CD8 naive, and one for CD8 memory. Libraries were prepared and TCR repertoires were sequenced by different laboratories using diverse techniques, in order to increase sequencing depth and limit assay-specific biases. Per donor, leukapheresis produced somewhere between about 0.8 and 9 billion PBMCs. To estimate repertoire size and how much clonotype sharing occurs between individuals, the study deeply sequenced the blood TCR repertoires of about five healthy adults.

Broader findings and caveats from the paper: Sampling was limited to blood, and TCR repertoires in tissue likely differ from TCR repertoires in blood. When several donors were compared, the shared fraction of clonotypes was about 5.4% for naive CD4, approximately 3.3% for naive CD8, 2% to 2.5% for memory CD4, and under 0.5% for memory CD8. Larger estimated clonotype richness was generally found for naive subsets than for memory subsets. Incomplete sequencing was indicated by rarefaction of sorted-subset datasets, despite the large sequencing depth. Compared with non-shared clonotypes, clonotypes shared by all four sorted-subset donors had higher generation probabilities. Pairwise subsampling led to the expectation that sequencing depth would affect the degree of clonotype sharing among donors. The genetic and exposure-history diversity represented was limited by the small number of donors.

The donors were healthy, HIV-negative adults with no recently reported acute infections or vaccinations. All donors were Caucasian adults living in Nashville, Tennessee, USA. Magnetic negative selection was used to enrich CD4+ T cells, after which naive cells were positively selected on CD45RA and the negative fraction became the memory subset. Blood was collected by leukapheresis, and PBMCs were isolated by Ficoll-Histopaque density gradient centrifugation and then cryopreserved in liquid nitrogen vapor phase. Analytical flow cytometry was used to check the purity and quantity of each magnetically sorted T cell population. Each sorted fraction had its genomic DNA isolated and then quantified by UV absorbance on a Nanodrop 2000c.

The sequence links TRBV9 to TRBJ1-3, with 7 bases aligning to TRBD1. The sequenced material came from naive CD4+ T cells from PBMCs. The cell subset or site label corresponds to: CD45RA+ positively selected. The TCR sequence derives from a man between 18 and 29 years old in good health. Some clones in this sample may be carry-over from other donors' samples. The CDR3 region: CASSFGQDGNTIYF. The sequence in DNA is TGTGCCAGCAGTTTTGGACAGGATGGAAACACCATATATTTT.